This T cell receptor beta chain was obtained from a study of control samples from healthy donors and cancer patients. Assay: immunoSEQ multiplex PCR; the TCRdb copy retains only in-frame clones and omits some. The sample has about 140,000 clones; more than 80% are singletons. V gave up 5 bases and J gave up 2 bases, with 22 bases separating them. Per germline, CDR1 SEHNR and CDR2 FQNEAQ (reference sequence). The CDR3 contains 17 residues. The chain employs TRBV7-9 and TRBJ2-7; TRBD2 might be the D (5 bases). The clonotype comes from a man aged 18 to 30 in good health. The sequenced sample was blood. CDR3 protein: CASSLKVGVKRTYEQYF. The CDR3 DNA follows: TGTGCCAGCAGCCTGAAAGTGGGTGTCAAGCGGACCTACGAGCAGTACTTC.